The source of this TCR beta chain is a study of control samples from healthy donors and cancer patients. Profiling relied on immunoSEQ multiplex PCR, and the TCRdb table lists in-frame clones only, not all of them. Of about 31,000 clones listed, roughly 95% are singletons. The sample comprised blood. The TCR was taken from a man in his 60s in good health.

The CDR3 loop is CASSIARAISYNEQFF. CDR3 sequence (DNA): TGTGCCAGTAGTATCGCCCGGGCCATCTCCTACAATGAGCAGTTCTTC. The chain links TRBV19 to TRBJ2-1; D gene ambiguous. Germline V CDR1 and CDR2: LNHDA, SQIVND (reference sequence). The CDR3 is 16 residues long. V was shortened by 3 bases and J by 0 bases, with 12 bases between the two germline ends.